Below, 2 T cell receptor beta chains from the same sample are listed, as sequenced in a study of T-cell reconstitution after alpha-beta-depleted transplantation in children. As it was prepared, the TCRbeta library received unique molecular identifiers. From the PCR reads, TCRdb called clonotypes with MiXCR, one entry per CDR3 protein. This sample has about 980,000 distinct CDR3 sequences; 25% to 35% occur once, and the top ten carry about 28%. Material: PBMCs, mostly from graft donor cells, obtained 360 days after TCRalphabeta/CD19-depleted stem cell transplant. The receptors here all came from a boy younger than two who had a stem cell transplant for SCID, so the T cells may come from the graft donor.

In its sample, this clonotype was seen many times. The CDR3 is CASSGGLALGNEQFF. The CDR3 DNA sequence: TGTGCCAGCAGCGGGGGACTAGCCTTAGGGAATGAGCAGTTCTTC. The chain recombines TRBV9 with TRBJ2-1; 9 bases align to TRBD2. The germline CDR1 and CDR2 sequences are SGDLS and YYNGEE. There are 15 residues in the CDR3. V gave up 3 bases and J gave up 7 bases; unmatched junction bases: 8.

This clonotype has a handful of counts. V and J are TRBV29-1 and TRBJ2-1, with D maybe TRBD1 (5 bases). The CDR3 has 13 amino acids. V lost 4 bases and J 6 bases, leaving 13 bases between the germline ends. The germline V gene has CDR1 SQVTM and CDR2 ANQGSEA. The CDR3 bases are TGCAGCGTTGGGTCAGGGATTTCCAATGAGCAGTTCTTC. Protein sequence: CSVGSGISNEQFF.